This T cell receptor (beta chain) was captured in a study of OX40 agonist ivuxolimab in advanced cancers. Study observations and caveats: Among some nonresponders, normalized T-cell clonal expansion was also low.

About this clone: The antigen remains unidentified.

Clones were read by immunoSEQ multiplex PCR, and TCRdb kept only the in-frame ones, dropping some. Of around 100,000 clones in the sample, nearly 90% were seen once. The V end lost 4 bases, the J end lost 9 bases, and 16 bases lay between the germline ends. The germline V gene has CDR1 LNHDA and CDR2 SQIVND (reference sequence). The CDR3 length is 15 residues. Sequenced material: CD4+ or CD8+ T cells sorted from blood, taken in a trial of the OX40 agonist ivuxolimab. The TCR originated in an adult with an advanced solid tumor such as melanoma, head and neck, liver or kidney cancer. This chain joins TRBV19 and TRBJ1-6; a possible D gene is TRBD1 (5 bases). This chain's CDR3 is CASSRAGLGISPLHF. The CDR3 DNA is TGTGCCAGTAGTAGGGCAGGGCTGGGAATTTCACCCCTCCACTTT.